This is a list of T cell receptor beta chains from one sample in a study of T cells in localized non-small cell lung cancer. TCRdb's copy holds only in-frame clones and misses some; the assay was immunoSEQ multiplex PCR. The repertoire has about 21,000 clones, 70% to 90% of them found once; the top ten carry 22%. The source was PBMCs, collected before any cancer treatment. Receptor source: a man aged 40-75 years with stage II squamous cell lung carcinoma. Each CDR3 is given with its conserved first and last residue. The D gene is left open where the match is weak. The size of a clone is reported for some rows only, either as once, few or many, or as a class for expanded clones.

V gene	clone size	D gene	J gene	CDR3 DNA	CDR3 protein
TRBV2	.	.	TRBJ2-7	TGTGCCGTCAGTGGGGATCTACACTACGAGCAGTACTTC	CAVSGDLHYEQYF
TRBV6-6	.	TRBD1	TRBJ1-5	TGTGCCAGCAGTGCCGGGACAGGGAATCAGCCCCAGCATTTT	CASSAGTGNQPQHF
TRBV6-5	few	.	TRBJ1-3	TGTGCCAGCAGTTACTCGGGGTCTGTTGGAAACACCATATATTTT	CASSYSGSVGNTIYF
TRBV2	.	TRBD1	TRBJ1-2	TGTGCCAGCAGTACGACAGGGGGCTATGGCTACACCTTC	CASSTTGGYGYTF
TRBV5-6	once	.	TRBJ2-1	TGTGCCAGCAGCCTGGGACAGACTAGCAATGAGCAGTTCTTC	CASSLGQTSNEQFF
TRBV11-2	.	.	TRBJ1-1	TGTGCCAGCAGCGCATCCCAGGGCACTGAAGCTTTCTTT	CASSASQGTEAFF
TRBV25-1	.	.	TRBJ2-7	TGTGCCAGCAGTGGAACCTACGAGCAGTACTTC	CASSGTYEQYF
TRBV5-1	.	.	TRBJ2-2	TGCGCCAGCAGCTTGGGGCTCAGGGCAGGGGACACCGGGGAGCTGTTTTTT	CASSLGLRAGDTGELFF
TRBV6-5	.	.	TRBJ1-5	TGTGCCAGCAGTTACGGGGGACGTCAGCCCCAGCATTTT	CASSYGGRQPQHF
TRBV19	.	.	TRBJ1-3	TGTGCCAGCTGGGGCGGAAACACCATATATTTT	CASWGGNTIYF
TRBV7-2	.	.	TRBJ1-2	TGTGCCAGCAGCTTAGGGTTGGCAGGGGCCCTTGGCTATGGCTACACCTTC	CASSLGLAGALGYGYTF
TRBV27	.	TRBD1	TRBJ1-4	TGTGCCGCCCCGACAGGGGCGAACTTTGAAAAACTGTTTTTT	CAAPTGANFEKLFF
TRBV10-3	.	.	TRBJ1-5	TGTGCCATCAGTCCGGAGGGGGATCCCAGGGTATTT	CAISPEGDPRVF
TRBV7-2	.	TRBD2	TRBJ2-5	TGTGCCAGCAGCTCCCGACTAGCGGGGGGTGGGGAGACCCAGTACTTC	CASSSRLAGGGETQYF
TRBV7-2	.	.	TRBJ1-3	TGTGCCAGCAGCTCCAAAGGACTCTCAGGAAACACCATATATTTT	CASSSKGLSGNTIYF
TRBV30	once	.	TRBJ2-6	TGTGCCTGCTCCGGGGGAAGTGGGGCCAACGTCCTGACTTTC	CACSGGSGANVLTF